These T cell receptor beta chains were read from a single sample in a study of T cell changes during pregnancy in multiple sclerosis. Libraries were prepared by immunoSEQ multiplex PCR; TCRdb keeps only in-frame clonotypes and omits some of them. The sample contains about 83,000 clones, about 90% of which appear only once. This material consisted of PBMCs, taken in the first trimester of pregnancy. The receptors originated from a female donor in good health, serving as a control in a pregnancy study. Some clones in this sample may be carry-over from other donors' samples. Both conserved end residues are part of each CDR3. A D gene is named only where the DNA matches it firmly. A row's size may be missing; if present it is once, few, many or a size class.

V gene	D gene	J gene	clone size	CDR3 DNA	CDR3 protein
TRBV11-2	NA	TRBJ1-2	large	TGTGCCAGCAGCTTCGGCGGAGGGTCGGTCTATGGCTACACCTTC	CASSFGGGSVYGYTF
TRBV7-9	TRBD2	TRBJ2-2	NA	TGTGCCAGCAGCTTAGGTCTAGCGGGGGTCTTGTCCGGGGAGCTGTTTTTT	CASSLGLAGVLSGELFF
TRBV5-6	NA	TRBJ2-1	NA	TGTGCCAGCAGCTTTACCGAAACGACTAGAAGCAATGAGCAGTTCTTC	CASSFTETTRSNEQFF
TRBV2	NA	TRBJ2-2	NA	TGTGCCAGCAAGAGGAGACAGCAAAACACCGGGGAGCTGTTTTTT	CASKRRQQNTGELFF
TRBV10-3	NA	TRBJ1-1	NA	TGTGCCATCAGTGGAGACAGTGAGAACACTGAAGCTTTCTTT	CAISGDSENTEAFF
TRBV27	TRBD2	TRBJ2-5	once	TGTGCCAGCAGTCGATACACCCCGGTTAGCGGGGGAGCAGAAGAGACCCAGTACTTC	CASSRYTPVSGGAEETQYF
TRBV18	TRBD1	TRBJ1-4	NA	TGTGCCAGCTCTCCCGGGACAGGGTTTGAAAAACTGTTTTTT	CASSPGTGFEKLFF
TRBV7-8	NA	TRBJ2-5	NA	TGTGCCAGCAGCTTAGACGGGGGTAGGAGCCAAGAGACCCAGTACTTC	CASSLDGGRSQETQYF
TRBV6-5	TRBD2	TRBJ2-2	NA	TGTGCCAGCAGTTCGCTAGCGGGGGATGCCGGGGAGCTGTTTTTT	CASSSLAGDAGELFF
TRBV5-1	TRBD1	TRBJ1-5	NA	TGCGCCAGCAGCACCCAAGACAGGGAAAATCAGCCCCAGCATTTT	CASSTQDRENQPQHF
TRBV6-6	NA	TRBJ1-4	once	TGTGCCAGCACCGGGGGGTCAAAACTGTTTTTT	CASTGGSKLFF
TRBV5-1	TRBD1	TRBJ2-5	NA	TGCGCCAGCAGCGGGGGACAGCAAGAGACCCAGTACTTC	CASSGGQQETQYF
TRBV4-1	NA	TRBJ1-1	NA	TGCGCCAGCAGCCGGGCAGGGATGAACACTGAAGCTTTCTTT	CASSRAGMNTEAFF
TRBV5-1	NA	TRBJ2-7	NA	TGCGCCAGCAGCTTGGGTCAGATCTACGAGCAGTACTTC	CASSLGQIYEQYF
TRBV11-2	NA	TRBJ1-5	NA	TGTGCCAGCAGCTTAATCATGAATCAGCCCCAGCATTTT	CASSLIMNQPQHF
TRBV7-9	NA	TRBJ2-5	NA	TGTGCCAGCAGCTTCGCGGGTACCCTCCAAGAGACCCAGTACTTC	CASSFAGTLQETQYF
TRBV14	NA	TRBJ2-1	few	TGTGCCAGCAGCCAAGAGCGGGGACAGTTCCTTTACAATGAGCAGTTCTTC	CASSQERGQFLYNEQFF
TRBV19	NA	TRBJ1-2	NA	TGTGCCAGTAGTGACTCGGTGACAGCCCCTAACTATGGCTACACCTTC	CASSDSVTAPNYGYTF
TRBV28	TRBD1	TRBJ1-3	NA	TGTGCCGCGCGAGGTACAGGGGGGGGAAACACCATATATTTT	CAARGTGGGNTIYF
TRBV9	NA	TRBJ1-2	few	TGTGCCAGCAGCGTAGAGGGGTCTGCCTATGGCTACACCTTC	CASSVEGSAYGYTF
TRBV29-1	TRBD2	TRBJ2-7	once	TGCAGCGTTGAATTCGTAGCTAGCGGGGATACCTACGAGCAGTACTTC	CSVEFVASGDTYEQYF
TRBV15	TRBD2	TRBJ2-5	once	TGTGCCACCAGCGGCGTTCGACTAGCAGAGACCCAGTACTTC	CATSGVRLAETQYF
TRBV28	NA	TRBJ1-2	NA	TGTGCCAGCAGTCCCCACCAGGGAAGCTATGGCTACACCTTC	CASSPHQGSYGYTF
TRBV7-7	NA	TRBJ2-1	once	TGTGCTAGCAGCTTAAAGGCAGGCTACAATGAGCAGTTCTTC	CASSLKAGYNEQFF
TRBV28	TRBD2	TRBJ2-5	once	TGTGCCAGCACCCTTGGGGGGGTAGGCGCCGGAAAGACCCAGTACTTC	CASTLGGVGAGKTQYF
TRBV27	NA	TRBJ2-2	NA	TGTGCCAGCAGTCGTCAGGGGATGGCCGGGGAGCTGTTTTTT	CASSRQGMAGELFF
TRBV7-6	TRBD2	TRBJ2-2	NA	TGTGCCAGCAGCTTAGAGTGGACTAGCCGCACCGGGGAGCTGTTTTTT	CASSLEWTSRTGELFF
TRBV7-9	TRBD1	TRBJ2-3	NA	TGTGCCAGCAGCGAAATGACAGGGGGCACAGATACGCAGTATTTT	CASSEMTGGTDTQYF
TRBV9	TRBD1	TRBJ2-1	NA	TGTGCCAGCAGCGCAGGGACAGGGGCGACCTACAATGAGCAGTTCTTC	CASSAGTGATYNEQFF
TRBV7-2	TRBD2	TRBJ2-7	once	TGTGCCAGCAGCTTAGGGGACTACTACGAGCAGTACTTC	CASSLGDYYEQYF
TRBV18	NA	TRBJ2-7	NA	TGTGCCAGCTCACCGGCGCGCGGGACCTACGAGCAGTACTTC	CASSPARGTYEQYF
TRBV7-8	TRBD1	TRBJ2-7	NA	TGTGCCAGCAGCTTAGAAGGACAGGGTGCATACGAGCAGTACTTC	CASSLEGQGAYEQYF
TRBV5-6	TRBD1	TRBJ2-7	NA	TGTGCCAGCAGCGCCAGGGGGAACGAGCAGTACTTC	CASSARGNEQYF
TRBV6-5	NA	TRBJ1-3	NA	TGTGCCAGCAGTTACGTGCCCACAGGGTTAGGAAACACCATATATTTT	CASSYVPTGLGNTIYF
TRBV5-4	TRBD2	TRBJ2-7	NA	TGTGCCAGCAGCTTGGCTAGCGGGGTCTACGAGCAGTACTTC	CASSLASGVYEQYF
TRBV7-8	NA	TRBJ2-7	NA	TGTGCCAGCAGCATCCGGGACAAGTACTACGAGCAGTACTTC	CASSIRDKYYEQYF
TRBV4-2	NA	TRBJ1-6	NA	TGTGCCAGCAGCCAAGGGGGCCCCCTCCACTTT	CASSQGGPLHF
TRBV4-2	NA	TRBJ1-4	NA	TGTGCCAGCAGCCCCGGGACTGCTAATGAAAAACTGTTTTTT	CASSPGTANEKLFF